The sequence of this T cell receptor (beta chain) was determined in a study of cytomegalovirus exposure and HLA in healthy donors. Primers included in the PCR were 60 Vbeta and 13 Jbeta primers. Sequenced by immunoSEQ multiplex PCR; TCRdb stores in-frame clones only, minus some. The sample shows more than 110,000 clones, around 85% of them seen only once. Germline V lookup: CDR1 SEHNR, CDR2 FQNEAQ (reference sequence). This CDR3 is 13 amino acids long. V shed 5 bases and J shed 4 bases, with 12 bases lying between them. To note about this clone: Its antigen is still unknown.

Study-wide results and limits: As a later analysis showed, a missense DCLRE1C variant was linked to trimming of TCR beta V- and J-genes.

Sequencing was performed on PBMCs. This chain joins TRBV7-9 and TRBJ2-7; D perhaps matches TRBD1 (6 bases). The TCR originated in a man aged 35-49 years in good health and CMV-seropositive. CDR3 loop: CASSPRGLYEQYF. In DNA, the CDR3 is TGTGCCAGCAGCCCTAGGGGGTTATACGAGCAGTACTTC.